This is a list of T cell receptor beta chains from one sample in a study of cytomegalovirus exposure and HLA in healthy donors. TCRdb's copy holds only in-frame clones and misses some; the assay was immunoSEQ multiplex PCR. This sample's table reports about 200,000 clones. The material sequenced was PBMCs. The receptors were sampled from a girl aged 2-10 years in good health and CMV-seropositive. The CDR3 runs from the conserved cysteine through the conserved F or W. D genes are given only for firm matches.

j_gene,v_gene,d_gene,CDR3nt,CDR3aa
TRBJ2-5,TRBV7-2,TRBD2,TGTGCCAGCAGCTTATGGCAGTCAGCGGGAGGATTGGAGACCCAGTACTTC,CASSLWQSAGGLETQYF
TRBJ2-5,TRBV6-1,.,TGTGCCAGCAGTGAAGTATTAGCCGGGTTTGAGACCCAGTACTTC,CASSEVLAGFETQYF
TRBJ1-2,TRBV29-1,TRBD1,TGCAGCGTTGACCAGCCAGGGGGCTATGGCTACACCTTC,CSVDQPGGYGYTF
TRBJ2-5,TRBV5-4,.,TGTGCCAGCTTTAGCGGAGTAGTCCAAGAGACCCAGTACTTC,CASFSGVVQETQYF
TRBJ1-1,TRBV18,TRBD1,TGTGCCAGCTCCCAACTAGGGACAGGAGTGAACACTGAAGCTTTCTTT,CASSQLGTGVNTEAFF
TRBJ1-5,TRBV2,.,TGTGCCAGCACCCTGTCGACAGGCAGCAATCAGCCCCAGCATTTT,CASTLSTGSNQPQHF
TRBJ2-2,TRBV6-5,.,TGTGCCAGCAGTCTACAGGGCGCGAACACCGGGGAGCTGTTTTTT,CASSLQGANTGELFF
TRBJ2-7,TRBV5-1,.,TGCGCCAGCAGCCTAGGGACGGGTAAGGGGGTGCAGTACTTC,CASSLGTGKGVQYF
TRBJ1-1,TRBV5-1,.,TGCGCCAGCAGCTTGGAGCCACCCCAGAACACTGAAGCTTTCTTT,CASSLEPPQNTEAFF
TRBJ2-3,TRBV28,.,TGTGCCAGCAGTTCCCGGGACACTCTAGCGGTAGGGGATACGCAGTATTTT,CASSSRDTLAVGDTQYF
TRBJ2-7,TRBV29-1,TRBD1,TGCAGCGCCGGACAGGGCCCCACCTACGAGCAGTACTTC,CSAGQGPTYEQYF
TRBJ1-5,TRBV5-6,.,TGTGCCAGCAGCTTAAGAACAGGCGTTGTACAGCCCCAGCATTTT,CASSLRTGVVQPQHF
TRBJ1-1,TRBV6-5,TRBD1,TGTGCCAGCAGCAGGGGGTCAACAGCGAACACTGAAGCTTTCTTT,CASSRGSTANTEAFF
TRBJ1-2,TRBV7-9,TRBD1,TGTGCCAGCAGCCCAACCGTGGGACAGGTTTCGGGTGGCTACACCTTC,CASSPTVGQVSGGYTF
TRBJ1-1,TRBV28,TRBD1,TGTGCCAGCAGTTTTACCGACAGGGTAACAGCTTTCTTT,CASSFTDRVTAFF
TRBJ2-1,TRBV28,.,TGTGCCAGCAGTTTAGCCGAGGTCAATGAGCAGTTCTTC,CASSLAEVNEQFF
TRBJ2-1,TRBV9,.,TGTGCCAGCAGCGTAGGGACAGATGAGCAGTTCTTC,CASSVGTDEQFF
TRBJ2-1,TRBV5-4,TRBD2,TGTGCCAGCAGCCCTTTAGCGGGAGGGAATGAGCAGTTCTTC,CASSPLAGGNEQFF
TRBJ2-2,TRBV19,.,TGTGCCAGTAGTATAGGGTTTAGGGGGATGGCCGGGGAGCTGTTTTTT,CASSIGFRGMAGELFF
TRBJ2-2,TRBV4-1,TRBD2,TGCGCCAGCAGCCAAAGTTCGACTAGCGGGTGGGCCACCGGGGAGCTGTTTTTT,CASSQSSTSGWATGELFF
TRBJ2-3,TRBV27,TRBD1,TGTGCCAGCAGCCTAAGACAGGGGGTCACAGATACGCAGTATTTT,CASSLRQGVTDTQYF
TRBJ2-1,TRBV5-8,TRBD2,TGTGCCAGCAGCCCGCGATCGACTAGCGTGGCCCAGGATGAGCAGTTCTTC,CASSPRSTSVAQDEQFF
TRBJ2-7,TRBV27,.,TGTGCCAGCAGTTTAATGCAGGGTGCTTTCTACGAGCAGTACTTC,CASSLMQGAFYEQYF
TRBJ2-2,TRBV7-8,TRBD1,TGTGCCAGCAGCTTAACCTTCGACAGGGTGCCCGGGGAGCTGTTTTTT,CASSLTFDRVPGELFF
TRBJ2-7,TRBV6-1,TRBD2,TGTGCCAGCAGTGAAGGTGGGGCTAGCGGCTACGAGCAGTACTTC,CASSEGGASGYEQYF
TRBJ1-2,TRBV28,TRBD1,TGTGCCAGCAGTTCCCGACAGGGGAGGGTAGGGTATGGCTACACCTTC,CASSSRQGRVGYGYTF
TRBJ2-5,TRBV7-6,TRBD2,TGTGCCAGCAGCTTAGCGGGACTAGCGGGAGTGGGTCGAGAGACCCAGTACTTC,CASSLAGLAGVGRETQYF
TRBJ1-1,TRBV6-1,.,TGTGCCAGCGCCAGGGTTGCTGAAGCTTTCTTT,CASARVAEAFF
TRBJ2-7,TRBV11-2,TRBD2,TGTGCCAGCAGCCGCACCGGGACTAGAGACCACGAGCAGTACTTC,CASSRTGTRDHEQYF
TRBJ2-1,TRBV14,TRBD2,TGTGCCAGCAGCCAAGATCCAGTGCGGGGGAGGTACAATGAGCAGTTCTTC,CASSQDPVRGRYNEQFF
TRBJ2-1,TRBV19,TRBD2,TGTGCCAGTAGTATAGAAGCGGGGTCTTACAATGAGCAGTTCTTC,CASSIEAGSYNEQFF
TRBJ2-7,TRBV6-6,.,TGTGCCAGCAGTCCGACAGGCCCCATCCCCTACGAGCAGTACTTC,CASSPTGPIPYEQYF
TRBJ2-2,TRBV5-1,TRBD2,TGCGCCAGCAGCTTGCCCAGCGGGAGTGAGACCGGGGAGCTGTTTTTT,CASSLPSGSETGELFF
TRBJ1-2,TRBV7-9,.,TGTGCCAGCAGTCGATCGGGGGACGGGAGGAACTATGGCTACACCTTC,CASSRSGDGRNYGYTF
TRBJ2-3,TRBV9,.,TGTGCCAGCAGCGTAGCTGGCAAAGGCACAGATACGCAGTATTTT,CASSVAGKGTDTQYF
TRBJ2-7,TRBV18,.,TGTGCCAGCTCACCCACCGGGGTCACAACCTACGAGCAGTACTTC,CASSPTGVTTYEQYF
TRBJ1-1,TRBV7-2,.,TGTGCCAGCAGCTTAGGCCGGGGGACTGGGACCCCTGGCAACACTGAAGCTTTCTTT,CASSLGRGTGTPGNTEAFF
TRBJ1-1,TRBV7-8,TRBD1,TGTGCCAGCAGCATACAGACAGGGGCGAACACTGAAGCTTTCTTT,CASSIQTGANTEAFF
TRBJ2-5,TRBV7-3,.,TGTGCCAGCAGCTCTGGAGGGGCAGAGACCCAGTACTTC,CASSSGGAETQYF
TRBJ2-5,TRBV10-2,.,TGCGCCAGCAGTGATGAGGAAGAGACCCAGTACTTC,CASSDEEETQYF
TRBJ2-3,TRBV10-1,TRBD2,TGCGCCAGCAGCCCGTTGCTAGCGGGAGGGACAGATACGCAGTATTTT,CASSPLLAGGTDTQYF
TRBJ1-2,TRBV28,TRBD1,TGTGCCAGCAGATCCGGACAGGGCGTACACTATGGCTACACCTTC,CASRSGQGVHYGYTF
TRBJ2-2,TRBV5-4,TRBD1,TGTGCCAGCAGCTTAGGACAGGGGGCCGGGGAGCTGTTTTTT,CASSLGQGAGELFF
TRBJ1-3,TRBV15,.,TGTGCCACCAGCAGAGGGAGGGAATTCTCTGGAAACACCATATATTTT,CATSRGREFSGNTIYF
TRBJ1-5,TRBV6-4,TRBD1,TGTGCCAGCCACCCTAGACCCGGGACAGGGCCCGATCAGCCCCAGCATTTT,CASHPRPGTGPDQPQHF
TRBJ1-2,TRBV28,TRBD1,TGTGCCAGCAGTTTAAGGGCAGGGGGCACTAACTATGGCTACACCTTC,CASSLRAGGTNYGYTF
TRBJ2-3,TRBV15,.,TGTGCCACCAGCAGTAACAGGGATACGCAGTATTTT,CATSSNRDTQYF
TRBJ2-5,TRBV7-2,TRBD1,TGTGCCAGCAGCTTAGGTGGCAGGGGGTTGGAGACCCAGTACTTC,CASSLGGRGLETQYF
TRBJ1-2,TRBV2,TRBD1,TGTGCCAGCAGTAGTGACAGGGAAGTCTATGGCTACACCTTC,CASSSDREVYGYTF
TRBJ2-1,TRBV10-3,TRBD2,TGTGCCATCAGTGAGTTGGGCGGGAGGGCCGAGTTTGAGCAGTTCTTC,CAISELGGRAEFEQFF
TRBJ2-1,TRBV7-2,TRBD2,TGTGCCAGCAGCTTAGGGTTAGCGGGAGTGGGGCAGTTCTTC,CASSLGLAGVGQFF
TRBJ1-2,TRBV4-1,.,TGCGCCAGCAGCCAAGTTATTAGCGACGGCCTTAGGGATGGCTACACCTTC,CASSQVISDGLRDGYTF
TRBJ1-2,TRBV28,TRBD1,TGTGCCAGCAGCTCAACAGGGGCTACCTACACCTTC,CASSSTGATYTF
TRBJ2-1,TRBV11-2,TRBD2,TGTGCCAGCAGCTTAGGGCGGCGGGAGGGCCTCAATGAGCAGTTCTTC,CASSLGRREGLNEQFF
TRBJ2-3,TRBV7-2,TRBD2,TGTGCCAGCAGCCCCCTCGGACTAGCGGGATATAGGACAGATACGCAGTATTTT,CASSPLGLAGYRTDTQYF